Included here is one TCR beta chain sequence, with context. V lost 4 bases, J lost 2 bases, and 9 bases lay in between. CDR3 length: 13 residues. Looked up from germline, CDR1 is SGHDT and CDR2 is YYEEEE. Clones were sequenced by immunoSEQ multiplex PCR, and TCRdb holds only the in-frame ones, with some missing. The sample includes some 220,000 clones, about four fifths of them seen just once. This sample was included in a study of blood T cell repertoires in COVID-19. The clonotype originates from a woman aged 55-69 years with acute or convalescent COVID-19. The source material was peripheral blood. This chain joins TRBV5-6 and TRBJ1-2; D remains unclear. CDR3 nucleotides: TGTGCCAGCAGCGGGAGCGAGAACTATGGCTACACCTTC. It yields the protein CASSGSENYGYTF.